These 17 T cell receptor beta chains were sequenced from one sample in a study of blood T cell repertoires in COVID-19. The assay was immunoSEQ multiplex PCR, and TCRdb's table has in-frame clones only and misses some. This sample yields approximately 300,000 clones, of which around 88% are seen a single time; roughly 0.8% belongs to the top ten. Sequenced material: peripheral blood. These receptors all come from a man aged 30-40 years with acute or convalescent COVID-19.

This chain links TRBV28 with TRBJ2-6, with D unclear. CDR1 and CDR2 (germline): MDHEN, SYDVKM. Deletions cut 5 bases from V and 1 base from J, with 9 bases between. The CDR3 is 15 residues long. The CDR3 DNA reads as TGTGCCAGCAGTAAAGTGAGATCTGGGGCCAACGTCCTGACTTTC. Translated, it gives CASSKVRSGANVLTF.

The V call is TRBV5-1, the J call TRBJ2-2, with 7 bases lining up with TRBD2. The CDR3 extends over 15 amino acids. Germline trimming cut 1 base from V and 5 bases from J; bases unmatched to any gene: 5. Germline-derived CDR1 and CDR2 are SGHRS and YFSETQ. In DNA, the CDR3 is TGCGCCAGCAGCTTGAGCCTAGCGGCGACCGGGGAGCTGTTTTTT. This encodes CASSLSLAATGELFF. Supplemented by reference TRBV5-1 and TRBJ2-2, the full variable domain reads KAGVTQTPRYLIKTRGQQVTLSCSPISGHRSVSWYQQTPGQGLQFLFEYFSETQRNKGNFPGRFSGRQFSNSRSEMNVSTLELGDSALYLCASSLSLAATGELFFGEGSRLTVL.

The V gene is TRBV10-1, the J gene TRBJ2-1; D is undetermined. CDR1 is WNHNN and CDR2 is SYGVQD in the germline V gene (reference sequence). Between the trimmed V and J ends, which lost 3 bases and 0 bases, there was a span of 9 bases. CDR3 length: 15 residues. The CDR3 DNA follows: TGCGCCAGCAGTGACAGGTCAAGCTCCTACAATGAGCAGTTCTTC. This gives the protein CASSDRSSSYNEQFF.

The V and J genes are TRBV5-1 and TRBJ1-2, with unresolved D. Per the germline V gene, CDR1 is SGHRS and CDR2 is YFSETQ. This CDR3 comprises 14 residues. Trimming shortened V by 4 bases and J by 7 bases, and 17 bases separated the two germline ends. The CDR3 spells CASSAGHIETGYTF. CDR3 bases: TGCGCCAGCAGCGCGGGTCACATTGAGACTGGCTACACCTTC.

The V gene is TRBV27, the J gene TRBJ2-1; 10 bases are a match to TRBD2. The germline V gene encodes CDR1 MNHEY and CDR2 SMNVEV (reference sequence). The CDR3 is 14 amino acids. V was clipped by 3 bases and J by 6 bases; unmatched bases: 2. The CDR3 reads CASSLASGSNEQFF. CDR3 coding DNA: TGTGCCAGCAGTTTGGCTAGCGGGAGCAATGAGCAGTTCTTC.

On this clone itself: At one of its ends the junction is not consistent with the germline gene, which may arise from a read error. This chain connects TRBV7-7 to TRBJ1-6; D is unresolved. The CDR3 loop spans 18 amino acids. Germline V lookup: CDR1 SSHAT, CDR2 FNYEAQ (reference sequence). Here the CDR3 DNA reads TGTGCTAGCAGCTTTTTGAGATCTTCTAGCTCCTATAATTCACCCCTCCACTTT. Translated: CASSFLRSSSSYNSPLHF.

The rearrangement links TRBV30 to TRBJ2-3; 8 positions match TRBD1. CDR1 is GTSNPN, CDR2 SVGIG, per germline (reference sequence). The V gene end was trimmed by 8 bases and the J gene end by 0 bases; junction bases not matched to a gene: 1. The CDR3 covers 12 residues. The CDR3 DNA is TGTGCCGGGGACAGGAGCACAGATACGCAGTATTTT. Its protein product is CAGDRSTDTQYF.

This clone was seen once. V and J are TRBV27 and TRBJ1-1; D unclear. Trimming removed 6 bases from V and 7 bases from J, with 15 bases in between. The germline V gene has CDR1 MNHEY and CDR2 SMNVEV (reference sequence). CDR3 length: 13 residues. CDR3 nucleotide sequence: TGTGCCAGCAGCTTTGGAAGACAACTTGAAGCTTTCTTT. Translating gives CASSFGRQLEAFF.

The CDR3 is CASSQQGGNGYTF. DNA of the CDR3: TGTGCCAGCAGCCAACAGGGGGGTAATGGCTACACCTTC. V and J are TRBV3-1 (or the pseudogene TRBV3-2) and TRBJ1-2; 7 bases are shared with TRBD1. The germline V gene encodes CDR1 LGHDT and CDR2 YNNKEL (reference sequence). With 2 bases clipped from V and 6 bases from J, the junction kept 3 bases outside the gene matches. CDR3 length equals 13 residues.

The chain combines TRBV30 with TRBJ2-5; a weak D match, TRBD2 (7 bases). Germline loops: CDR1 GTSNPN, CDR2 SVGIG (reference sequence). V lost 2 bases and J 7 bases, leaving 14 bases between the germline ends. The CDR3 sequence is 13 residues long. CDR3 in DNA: TGTGCCTGGAGTAATATCGGGGGGCCGACCCAGTACTTC. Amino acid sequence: CAWSNIGGPTQYF.

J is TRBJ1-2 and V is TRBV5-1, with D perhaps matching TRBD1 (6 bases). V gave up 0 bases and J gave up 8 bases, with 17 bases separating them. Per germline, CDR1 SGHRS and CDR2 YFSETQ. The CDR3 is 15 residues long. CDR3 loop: CASSLELLQGDGYTF. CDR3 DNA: TGCGCCAGCAGCTTGGAGCTTTTACAGGGAGACGGCTACACCTTC.

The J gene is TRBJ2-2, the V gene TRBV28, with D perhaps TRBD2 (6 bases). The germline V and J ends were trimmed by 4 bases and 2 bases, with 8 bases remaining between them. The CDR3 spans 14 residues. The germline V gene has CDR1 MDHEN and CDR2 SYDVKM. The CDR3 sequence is CASSWGTNTGELFF. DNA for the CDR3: TGTGCCAGCAGTTGGGGGACTAACACCGGGGAGCTGTTTTTT.

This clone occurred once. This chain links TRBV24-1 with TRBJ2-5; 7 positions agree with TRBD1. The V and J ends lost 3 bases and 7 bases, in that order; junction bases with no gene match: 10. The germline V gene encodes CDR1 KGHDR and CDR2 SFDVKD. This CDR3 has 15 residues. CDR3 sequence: CATSDNHGQESTQYF. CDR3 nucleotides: TGTGCCACCAGTGATAACCACGGACAGGAATCGACCCAGTACTTC.

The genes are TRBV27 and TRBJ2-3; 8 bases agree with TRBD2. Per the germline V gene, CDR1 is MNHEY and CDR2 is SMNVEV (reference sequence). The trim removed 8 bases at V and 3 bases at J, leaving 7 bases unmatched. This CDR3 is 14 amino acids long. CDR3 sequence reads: CASRGRLGTDTQYF. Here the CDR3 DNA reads TGTGCCAGCCGCGGGAGGCTTGGTACAGATACGCAGTATTTT.

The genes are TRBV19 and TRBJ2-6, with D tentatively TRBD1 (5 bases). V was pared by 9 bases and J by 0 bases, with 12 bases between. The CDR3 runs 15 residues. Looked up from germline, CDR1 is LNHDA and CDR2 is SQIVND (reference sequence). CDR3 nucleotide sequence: TGTGCCAGCCAGACAGACAACTCTGGGGCCAACGTCCTGACTTTC. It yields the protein CASQTDNSGANVLTF.

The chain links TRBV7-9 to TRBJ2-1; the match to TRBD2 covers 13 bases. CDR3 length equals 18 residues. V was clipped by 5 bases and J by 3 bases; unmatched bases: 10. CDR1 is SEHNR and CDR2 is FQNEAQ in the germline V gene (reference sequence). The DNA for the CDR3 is TGTGCCAGCAGCATAAGACTAGCGGGGGGCTCCCGCTACAATGAGCAGTTCTTC. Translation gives CASSIRLAGGSRYNEQFF.

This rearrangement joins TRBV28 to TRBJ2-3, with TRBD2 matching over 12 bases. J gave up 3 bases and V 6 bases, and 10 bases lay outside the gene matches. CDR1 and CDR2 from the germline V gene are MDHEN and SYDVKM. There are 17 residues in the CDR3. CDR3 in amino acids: CASRTARLAGATDTQYF. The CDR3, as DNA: TGTGCCAGCAGAACCGCAAGACTAGCGGGAGCGACAGATACGCAGTATTTT.